This T cell receptor (beta chain) was found in a study of T cells in Graves' hyperthyroidism and ophthalmopathy (dated by TCRdb to between 2019 and 2020). General notes on the study: Peripheral blood samples were taken at the time of initial diagnosis, prior to any treatment. Following sampling, methimazole starting at 30 mg daily was given to hyperthyroidism patients, and high-dose intravenous methylprednisolone was given to ophthalmopathy patients. In addition, the study compared T-cell repertoires in thyroid tissue and in blood from roughly six Graves' hyperthyroidism patients. The paper reports TCR Vbeta CDR3 sequencing of some 140 peripheral blood samples: 40 to 45 ophthalmopathy, fewer than 85 hyperthyroidism and around 17 progressor patients. The 90 to 100 discovery patients were randomly split 7:3 into training and test sets. Prospective prediction of ophthalmopathy was tested in an independent validation cohort of 18 hyperthyroidism patients and 17 patients who later progressed to ophthalmopathy. TCR V-J signatures able to tell the groups apart were searched for in a discovery cohort of approximately 95 patients, of whom around 43 had Graves' ophthalmopathy and 57 had stable Graves' hyperthyroidism. The paper's findings and limits, for the study overall: Ophthalmopathy was separated from stable hyperthyroidism by a 13 V-J signature model, with over 85% sensitivity and just over 81% specificity obtained in cross-validation and 80%/75% obtained in testing. In validation, the model predicted progression to ophthalmopathy a median of roughly 6.2 months before onset, with over 55% sensitivity and just under 75% specificity. Most expanded thyroid clonotypes (frequency above 0.001) were also detected in blood, suggesting blood repertoires may reflect thyroid immune responses. Sample size was not statistically predetermined, and blinding of investigators to group allocation was not performed.

The TCR beta CDR3 regions were amplified from the RNA transcripts. A first-round RT-PCR of the TCR CDR3 used the HTBI primer set with the Qiagen OneStep RT-PCR kit. A second multiplex PCR round built the libraries, followed by size selection and purification. Libraries were sequenced paired-end with 100 bp reads on an Illumina HiSeq2000. The source study handled its data this way. Raw data were processed with SOAPnuke, discarding reads with adapters, uncalled bases, mean Phred below 15, or no exact constant-primer or identifier match. COPE v1.2.5 was used to merge high-quality paired reads, and clonotypes were defined as unique nucleotide sequences. Clonotypes were aligned to IMGT TRBV, TRBD and TRBJ reference segments using MiTCR v1.1. Analysis was restricted to V-J combinations with a frequency above 0.0001, which covered approximately 99% of repertoires. The TCS score was defined as F50 (clonal expansion) divided by E x V (chaos), with BLOSUM62-based TCRdist calculated between CDR3 peptides within each V-J. Welch's t-statistics and random forest reduced approximately 520 V-J features to 10 to 15, which were used in a naive Bayes classifier (R e1071). Clones were called with MiXCR by TCRdb after fastp trimmed the public reads at Q25, and only in-frame beta chains were retained. Rows are unified per CDR3 protein, each entry keeping the most common DNA and genes. These V and J calls are TCRdb output, not the study's own analysis. The sample table contains some 440,000 distinct CDR3 sequences; only one count was recorded for 15% to 17% of them. Around 14% of the sample lies in the top ten.

A patient counted as having stable Graves' hyperthyroidism if no progression to ophthalmopathy occurred over 18 months of follow-up. Hyperthyroidism patients were aged 18 to 65 years and newly diagnosed, with disease duration of less than 2 months. The study excluded patients with uncontrolled infections, other autoimmune diseases, pregnancy or lactation. Diagnoses were based on clinical symptoms, serum thyroxine and TRAb, thyroid ultrasound and orbital computed tomography. PBMCs were isolated from 7.5 to 10 ml of fresh peripheral blood by Ficoll-Paque density gradient centrifugation. Total RNA was extracted with Trizol reagent, and quality was checked on an Agilent 2100 Bioanalyzer. Germline trimming amounts to 0 bases on V and 7 bases on J, with 4 as the count of junction bases outside the gene matches. Reading from cysteine to phenylalanine, the CDR3 counts 15 amino acids. Kept here is only the CDR3 DNA, which spans 45 bases and is read in frame from base 1. The CDR1 and CDR2 encoded by the germline V gene are SGDLS and YYNGEE.

This clonotype was found many times. Its antigen is still unknown. No quality values exist for individual bases; no much larger clone is one base distant. This sequence was found in a woman aged 18-35 years with Graves' hyperthyroidism. The chain uses TRBV9 and TRBJ2-2; TRBD2 fits 9 bases in the junction. What was sequenced was blood. The CDR3 region: CASSVGSSGDGELFF. The DNA sequence reads TGTGCCAGCAGCGTAGGATCTAGCGGGGACGGGGAGCTGTTTTTT.